This T cell receptor beta chain was documented in a study of CD8 T cells in ankylosing spondylitis. Study-wide points: Seemingly distinctive of ankylosing spondylitis blood was a TCR beta motif formed by eight highly homologous variants. Clones that were linked to disease were CD8+ and were relatively rare in peripheral blood.

This clonotype showed up many times. The antigen is not known. J was trimmed by 6 bases and V by 6 bases; bases with no gene match: 3. The CDR3 has 13 residues. TCRdb re-derived calls from the 5' RACE reads in MiXCR, one entry per CDR3 protein. This sample has over 110,000 distinct CDR3 sequences; 8% to 9% occur once, and the top ten carry approximately 7%. The chain combines TRBV12-3 or TRBV12-4 with TRBJ2-2, with 8 positions matching TRBD1. Sequenced sample: synovial fluid, either unsorted or a sorted T cell fraction (not recorded which). The receptor comes from a male donor with ankylosing spondylitis. The DNA for the CDR3 is TGTGCCAGCAGAAGACAGGGGTCCGGGGAGCTGTTTTTT. It yields the protein CASRRQGSGELFF.